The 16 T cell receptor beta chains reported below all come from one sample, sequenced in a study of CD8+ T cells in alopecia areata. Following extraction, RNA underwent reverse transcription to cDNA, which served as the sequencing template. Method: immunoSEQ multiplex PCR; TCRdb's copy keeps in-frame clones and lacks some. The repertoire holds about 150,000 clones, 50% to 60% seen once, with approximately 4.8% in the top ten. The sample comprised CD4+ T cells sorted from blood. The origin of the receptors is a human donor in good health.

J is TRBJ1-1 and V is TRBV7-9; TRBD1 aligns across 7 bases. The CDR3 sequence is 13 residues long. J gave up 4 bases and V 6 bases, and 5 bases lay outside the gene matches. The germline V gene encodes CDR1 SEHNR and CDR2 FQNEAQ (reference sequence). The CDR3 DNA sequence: TGTGCCAGCAGTCAAGCAGGGGGCACTGAAGCTTTCTTT. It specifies CASSQAGGTEAFF.

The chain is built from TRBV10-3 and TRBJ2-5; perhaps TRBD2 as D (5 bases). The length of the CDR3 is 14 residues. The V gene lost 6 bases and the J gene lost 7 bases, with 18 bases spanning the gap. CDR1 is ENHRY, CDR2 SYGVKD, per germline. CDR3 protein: CAISGDSAGMTQYF. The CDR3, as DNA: TGTGCCATCAGCGGAGATAGCGCGGGTATGACCCAGTACTTC.

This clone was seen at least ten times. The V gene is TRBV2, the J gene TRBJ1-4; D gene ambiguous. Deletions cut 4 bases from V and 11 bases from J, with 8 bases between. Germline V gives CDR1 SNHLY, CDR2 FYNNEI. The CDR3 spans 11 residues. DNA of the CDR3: TGTGCCAGCAGTGTCGGTGGTAAACTGTTTTTT. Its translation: CASSVGGKLFF.

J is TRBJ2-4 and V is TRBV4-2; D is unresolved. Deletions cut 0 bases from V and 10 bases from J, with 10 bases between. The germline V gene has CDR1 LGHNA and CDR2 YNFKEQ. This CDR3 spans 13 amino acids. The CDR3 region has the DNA TGTGCCAGCAGCCAAGAGACCGCAAGTATTCAGTACTTC. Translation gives CASSQETASIQYF.

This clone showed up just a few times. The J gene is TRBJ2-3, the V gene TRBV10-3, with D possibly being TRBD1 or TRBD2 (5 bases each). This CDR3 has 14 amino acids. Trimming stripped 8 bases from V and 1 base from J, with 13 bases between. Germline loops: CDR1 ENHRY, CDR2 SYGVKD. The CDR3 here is CAIAREGGTDTQYF. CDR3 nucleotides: TGTGCCATCGCTCGGGAAGGGGGCACAGATACGCAGTATTTT.

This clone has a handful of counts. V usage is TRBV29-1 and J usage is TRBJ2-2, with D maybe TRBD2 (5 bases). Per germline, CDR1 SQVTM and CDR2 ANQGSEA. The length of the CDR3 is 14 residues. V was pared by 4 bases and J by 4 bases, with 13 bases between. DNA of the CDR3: TGCAGCGTTGGTGGGATGGAGGCCACCGGGGAGCTGTTTTTT. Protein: CSVGGMEATGELFF.

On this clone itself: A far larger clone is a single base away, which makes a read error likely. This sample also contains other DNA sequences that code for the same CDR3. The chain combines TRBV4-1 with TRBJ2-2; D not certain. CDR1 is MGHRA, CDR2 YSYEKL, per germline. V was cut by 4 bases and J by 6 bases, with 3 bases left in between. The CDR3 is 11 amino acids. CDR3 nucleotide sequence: TGCGCCAGCAGCCTTCCCGGGGAGCTGTTTTTT. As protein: CASSLPGELFF.

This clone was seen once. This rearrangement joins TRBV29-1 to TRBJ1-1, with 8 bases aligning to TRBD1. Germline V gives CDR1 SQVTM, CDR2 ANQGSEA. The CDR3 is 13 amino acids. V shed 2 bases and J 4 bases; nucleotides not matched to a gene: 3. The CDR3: CSVERQGFTEAFF. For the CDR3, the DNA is TGCAGCGTTGAAAGACAGGGGTTCACTGAAGCTTTCTTT.

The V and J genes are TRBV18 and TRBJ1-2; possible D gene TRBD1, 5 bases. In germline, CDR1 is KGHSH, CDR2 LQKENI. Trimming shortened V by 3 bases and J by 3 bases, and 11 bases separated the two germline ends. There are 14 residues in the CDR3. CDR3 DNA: TGTGCCAGCTCACCTATTCAAGGGGACTATGGCTACACCTTC. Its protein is CASSPIQGDYGYTF.

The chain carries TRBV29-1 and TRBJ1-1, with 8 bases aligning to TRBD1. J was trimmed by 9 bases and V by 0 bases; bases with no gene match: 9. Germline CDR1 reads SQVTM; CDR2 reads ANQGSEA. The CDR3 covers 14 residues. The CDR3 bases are TGCAGCGTTGAAGATTGGCAGGGGGCCGTCAAAGCTTTCTTT. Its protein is CSVEDWQGAVKAFF.

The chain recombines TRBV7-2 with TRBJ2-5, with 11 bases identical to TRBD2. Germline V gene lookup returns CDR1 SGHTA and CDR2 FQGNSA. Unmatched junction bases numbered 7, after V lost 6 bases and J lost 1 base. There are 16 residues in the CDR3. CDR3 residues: CASRTGGTSGQETQYF. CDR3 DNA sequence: TGTGCCAGCAGGACCGGAGGGACTAGCGGCCAAGAGACCCAGTACTTC.

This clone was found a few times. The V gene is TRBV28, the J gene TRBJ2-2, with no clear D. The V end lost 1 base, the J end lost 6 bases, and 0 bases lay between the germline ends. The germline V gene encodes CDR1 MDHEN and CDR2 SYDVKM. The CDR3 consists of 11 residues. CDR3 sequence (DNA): TGTGCCAGCAGTTTATCCGGGGAGCTGTTTTTT. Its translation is CASSLSGELFF.

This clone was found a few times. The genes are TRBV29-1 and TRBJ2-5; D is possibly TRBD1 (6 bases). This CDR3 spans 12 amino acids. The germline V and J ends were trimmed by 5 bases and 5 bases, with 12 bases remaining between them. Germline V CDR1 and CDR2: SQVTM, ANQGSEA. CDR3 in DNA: TGCAGCGTTATGGCGAGGGGGGAGACCCAGTACTTC. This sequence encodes CSVMARGETQYF.

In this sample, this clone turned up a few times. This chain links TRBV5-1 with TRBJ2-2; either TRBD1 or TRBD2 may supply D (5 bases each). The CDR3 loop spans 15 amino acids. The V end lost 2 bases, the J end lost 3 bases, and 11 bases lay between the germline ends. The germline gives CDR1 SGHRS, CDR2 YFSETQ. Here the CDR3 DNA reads TGCGCCAGCAGCTTACCGGGACGGTACACCGGGGAGCTGTTTTTT. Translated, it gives CASSLPGRYTGELFF. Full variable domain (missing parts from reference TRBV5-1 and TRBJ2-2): KAGVTQTPRYLIKTRGQQVTLSCSPISGHRSVSWYQQTPGQGLQFLFEYFSETQRNKGNFPGRFSGRQFSNSRSEMNVSTLELGDSALYLCASSLPGRYTGELFFGEGSRLTVL.

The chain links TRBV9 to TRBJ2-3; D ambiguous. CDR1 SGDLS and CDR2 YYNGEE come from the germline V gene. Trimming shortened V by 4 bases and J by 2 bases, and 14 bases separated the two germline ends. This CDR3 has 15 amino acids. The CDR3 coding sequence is TGTGCCAGCAGCTTGATGGGTAGAAACACAGATACGCAGTATTTT. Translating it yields CASSLMGRNTDTQYF.

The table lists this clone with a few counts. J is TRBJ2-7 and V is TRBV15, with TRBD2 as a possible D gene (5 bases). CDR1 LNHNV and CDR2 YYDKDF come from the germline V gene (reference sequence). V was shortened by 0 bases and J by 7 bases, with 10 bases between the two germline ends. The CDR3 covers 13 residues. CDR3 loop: CATSRDRWEEQYF. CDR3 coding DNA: TGTGCCACCAGCAGAGATCGGTGGGAGGAGCAGTACTTC.